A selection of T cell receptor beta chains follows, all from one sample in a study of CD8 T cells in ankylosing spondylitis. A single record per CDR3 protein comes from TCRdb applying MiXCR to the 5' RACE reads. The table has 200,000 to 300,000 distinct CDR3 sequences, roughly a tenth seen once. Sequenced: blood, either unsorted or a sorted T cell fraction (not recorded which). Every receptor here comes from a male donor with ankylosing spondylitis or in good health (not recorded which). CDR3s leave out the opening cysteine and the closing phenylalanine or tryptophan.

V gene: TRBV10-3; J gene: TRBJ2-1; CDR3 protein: AISEQLGGGTNEQF
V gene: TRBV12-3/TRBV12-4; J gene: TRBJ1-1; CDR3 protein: ASRILLTGAGAEAF
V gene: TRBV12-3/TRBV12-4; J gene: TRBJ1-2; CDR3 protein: ASSSSTDYYGYT
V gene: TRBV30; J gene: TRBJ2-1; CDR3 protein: AWSPDRVNNEQF
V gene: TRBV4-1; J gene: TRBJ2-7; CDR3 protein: ASSQEGQPYEQY
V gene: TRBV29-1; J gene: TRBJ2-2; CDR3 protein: SVQPGLAGAGELF
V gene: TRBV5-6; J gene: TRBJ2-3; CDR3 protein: ASSLISTDTQY
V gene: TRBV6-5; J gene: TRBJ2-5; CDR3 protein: ASSYGAGRQETQY
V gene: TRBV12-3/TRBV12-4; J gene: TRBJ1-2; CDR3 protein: ASSLQGVYGYT
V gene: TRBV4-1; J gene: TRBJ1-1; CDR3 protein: ASSQDGGAGTEAF
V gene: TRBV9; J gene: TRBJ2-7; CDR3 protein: ASSDEGGYEQY
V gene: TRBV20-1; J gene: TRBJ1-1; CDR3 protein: SAPNRDTEAF
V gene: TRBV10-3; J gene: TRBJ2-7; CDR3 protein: AISESPTFYEQY
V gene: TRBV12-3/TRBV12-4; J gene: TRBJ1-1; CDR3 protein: ASSRLTYYTEAF
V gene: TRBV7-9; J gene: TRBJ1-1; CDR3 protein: ASSSQGPSRNTEAF
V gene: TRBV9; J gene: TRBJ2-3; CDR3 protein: ASSVLGLAGRTDTQY
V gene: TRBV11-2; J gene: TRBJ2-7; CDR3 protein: ASSSQGNYEQY
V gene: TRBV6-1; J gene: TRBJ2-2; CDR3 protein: ASSRRRQGSERELF
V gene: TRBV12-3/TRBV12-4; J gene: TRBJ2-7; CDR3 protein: ASSPGEGFSSYEQY
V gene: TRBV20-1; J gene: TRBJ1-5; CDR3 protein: SASAGWIGQPQH
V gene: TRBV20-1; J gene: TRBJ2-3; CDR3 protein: SAASSGKGQGKDTQY
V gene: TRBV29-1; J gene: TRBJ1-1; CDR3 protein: SVFGRSMNTEAF
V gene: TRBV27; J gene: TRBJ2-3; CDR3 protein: ASSFERGGTDTQY